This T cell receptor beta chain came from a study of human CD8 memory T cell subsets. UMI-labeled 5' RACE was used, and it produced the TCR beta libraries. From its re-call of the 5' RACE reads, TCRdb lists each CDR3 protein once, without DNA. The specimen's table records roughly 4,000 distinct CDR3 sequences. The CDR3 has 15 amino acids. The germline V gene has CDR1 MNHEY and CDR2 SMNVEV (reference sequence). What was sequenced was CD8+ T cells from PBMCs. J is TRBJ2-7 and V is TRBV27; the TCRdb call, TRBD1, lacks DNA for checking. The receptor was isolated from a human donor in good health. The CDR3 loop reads CASSPSGQAPYEQYF.